This T cell receptor beta chain was retrieved from a study of brain T cells in children with intractable seizures. Study-wide findings and caveats: Pre-surgery blood may have been undersampled, hiding some clones.

TCRdb keeps only in-frame clones here, not all; method: immunoSEQ multiplex PCR. The table includes a few hundred thousand clones, 85% to 95% detected once. Time point defined: blood from clinic visit 5 months post-surgery; TSC patient then seizure free. Surgery cases with the highest brain T cell transcript signatures were chosen for sequencing. Looked up from germline, CDR1 is SGHDT and CDR2 is YYEEEE. CDR3 length: 16 residues. Trimming removed 2 bases from V and 1 base from J; junction bases left unmatched: 3. Comments on this clone: Antigen specificity is unknown.

The sequence was obtained from a boy in the first two years of life with tuberous sclerosis and intractable seizures. The gene calls are TRBV5-6 and TRBJ2-2; 9 bases match TRBD2. The material sequenced was peripheral blood, taken around 5 months after surgery. The CDR3 DNA sequence: TGTGCCAGCAGCTTAGGCGGGGGGGTGAACACCGGGGAGCTGTTTTTT. Its protein product is CASSLGGGVNTGELFF.